These 8 T cell receptor beta chains were sequenced from one sample in a study of blood T cell repertoires in COVID-19. Sequenced by immunoSEQ multiplex PCR; TCRdb stores in-frame clones only, minus some. Of roughly 59,000 clones in the sample, about 83% were seen once. Sample: peripheral blood. The receptors here all came from a woman older than 75 with acute or convalescent COVID-19.

The J gene is TRBJ1-2, the V gene TRBV6-6; TRBD1 aligns across 11 bases. Germline lookup yields CDR1 MNHNY and CDR2 SVGAGI (reference sequence). There are 16 residues in the CDR3. J lost 7 bases, V lost 0 bases, and 7 bases had no gene match. CDR3 loop: CASSYSLAGTGGGYTF. CDR3 sequence (DNA): TGTGCCAGCAGTTACTCGTTGGCTGGGACAGGGGGTGGCTACACCTTC.

The gene calls are TRBV2 and TRBJ2-7; 7 bases are shared with TRBD1. The CDR3 totals 13 residues. CDR1 is SNHLY and CDR2 is FYNNEI in the germline V gene. After removal of 7 bases from V and 0 bases from J, the junction contained 3 bases not matched to a gene. The DNA for the CDR3 is TGTGCCAGCATATGGGACAGCTCCTACGAGCAGTACTTC. This codes for CASIWDSSYEQYF. Variable domain in full (rest from reference TRBV2 and TRBJ2-7): EPEVTQTPSHQVTQMGQEVILRCVPISNHLYFYWYRQILGQKVEFLVSFYNNEISEKSEIFDDQFSVERPDGSNFTLKIRSTKLEDSAMYFCASIWDSSYEQYFGPGTRLTVT.

The chain combines TRBV6-2 or TRBV6-3 with TRBJ2-5, with TRBD2 matching over 13 bases. V was clipped by 4 bases and J by 5 bases; unmatched bases: 4. The germline CDR1 and CDR2 sequences are MNHEY and SVGEGT. The CDR3 totals 15 residues. CDR3 amino acids: CASSLLAGGPETQYF. The CDR3 bases are TGTGCCAGCAGTTTACTAGCGGGGGGGCCGGAGACCCAGTACTTC.

The J gene is TRBJ2-6, the V gene TRBV7-9; unclear D gene. Germline values: CDR1 SEHNR, CDR2 FQNEAQ (reference sequence). The CDR3 runs 13 residues. V lost 5 bases and J 0 bases, leaving 2 bases between the germline ends. The DNA for the CDR3 is TGTGCCAGCAGCCGCTCTGGGGCCAACGTCCTGACTTTC. This gives the protein CASSRSGANVLTF.

This clone was seen only a few times. This chain links TRBV19 with TRBJ1-3; 7 nucleotides agree with TRBD1. In germline, CDR1 is LNHDA, CDR2 SQIVND (reference sequence). V trimming: 3 bases; J trimming: 4 bases; junction bases outside the gene matches: 6. The CDR3 extends over 15 amino acids. The CDR3 DNA reads TGTGCCAGTAGTATGCACAGGGGATCCGGAAACACCATATATTTT. As protein: CASSMHRGSGNTIYF.

This chain uses TRBV14 with TRBJ1-3; D may be TRBD1 (5 bases). The CDR3 length is 18 residues. Germline assignment: CDR1 SGHDN and CDR2 FVKESK. Deletions cut 4 bases from V and 0 bases from J, with 19 bases between. CDR3 sequence (DNA): TGTGCCAGCAGCCCATGGGCACGGAGGGGCCCCTCTGGAAACACCATATATTTT. It translates to CASSPWARRGPSGNTIYF.

The chain combines TRBV6-1 with TRBJ1-5; no clear D. This CDR3 is built from 14 residues. Looked up from germline, CDR1 is MNHNS and CDR2 is SASEGT. Trimming removed 0 bases from V and 5 bases from J, with 8 bases in between. The CDR3 DNA is TGTGCCAGCAGTGAAGCGCGAGCTTATCAGCCCCAGCATTTT. Its protein is CASSEARAYQPQHF.

V usage is TRBV19 and J usage is TRBJ1-1, with D possibly matching TRBD1 (5 bases). V lost 5 bases, J lost 4 bases, and 14 bases lay in between. The CDR3 length is 14 residues. Germline V gene lookup returns CDR1 LNHDA and CDR2 SQIVND (reference sequence). CDR3 DNA sequence: TGTGCCAGTAGTTCTGACCAGGGTTTCACTGAAGCTTTCTTT. Encoded protein: CASSSDQGFTEAFF. Using reference TRBV19 and TRBJ1-1 for the parts outside the CDR3, the full variable domain is DGGITQSPKYLFRKEGQNVTLSCEQNLNHDAMYWYRQDPGQGLRLIYYSQIVNDFQKGDIAEGYSVSREKKESFPLTVTSAQKNPTAFYLCASSSDQGFTEAFFGQGTRLTVV.